This entry describes one TCR beta chain. As yet, its antigen is unknown. This specimen comes from a study of response to subunit inactivated influenza vaccine. Study-wide results and caveats: It was the authors' suggestion that each seasonal influenza vaccination recruits few new T cells.

TCRdb analysed the RT-PCR reads with MiXCR anew, one entry per CDR3 protein. Among 650,000 or so distinct CDR3 sequences listed, 12% to 15% were seen once. This CDR3 comprises 14 residues. V was cut by 1 base and J by 1 base, with 4 bases left in between. The V gene's germline CDR1 is SGHTA and CDR2 FQGTGA. The clonotype originates from a man between 45 and 60 years old who received an inactivated influenza vaccine. Sequences were derived from PBMCs from blood, sampled around two weeks before vaccination. This sequence joins TRBV7-3 and TRBJ2-2, with unresolved D. The CDR3 DNA reads as TGTGCCAGCAGCTTAAGGTGGAACACCGGGGAGCTGTTTTTT. Translated, it gives CASSLRWNTGELFF.